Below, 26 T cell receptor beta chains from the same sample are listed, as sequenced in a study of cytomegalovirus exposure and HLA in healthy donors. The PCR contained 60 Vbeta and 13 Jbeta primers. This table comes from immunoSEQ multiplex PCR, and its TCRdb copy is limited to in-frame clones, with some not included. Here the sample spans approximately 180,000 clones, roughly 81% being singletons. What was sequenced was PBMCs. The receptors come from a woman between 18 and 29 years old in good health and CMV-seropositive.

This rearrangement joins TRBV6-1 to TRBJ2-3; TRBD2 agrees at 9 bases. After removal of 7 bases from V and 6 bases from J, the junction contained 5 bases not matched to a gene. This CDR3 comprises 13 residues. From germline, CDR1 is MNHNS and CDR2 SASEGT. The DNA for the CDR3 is TGTGCCAGCATGATAGCGGGGGTGGATACGCAGTATTTT. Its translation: CASMIAGVDTQYF.

The CDR3 sequence: CASSLRTGTSGYNEQFF. CDR3 coding DNA: TGTGCCAGCAGCTTACGTACCGGGACTAGCGGTTACAATGAGCAGTTCTTC. The chain has TRBV13 and TRBJ2-1; 11 bases are a match to TRBD2. Germline assignment: CDR1 PRHDT and CDR2 FYEKMQ (reference sequence). The trim removed 2 bases at V and 4 bases at J, leaving 7 bases unmatched. This CDR3 is 17 amino acids long.

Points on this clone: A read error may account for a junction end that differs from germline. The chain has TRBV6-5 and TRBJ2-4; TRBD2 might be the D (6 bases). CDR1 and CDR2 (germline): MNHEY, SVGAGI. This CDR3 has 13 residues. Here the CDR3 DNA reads TGTGCCAGCAGTTATAGGAGGGGAAACAGTCAGTACTTC. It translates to CASSYRRGNSQYF.

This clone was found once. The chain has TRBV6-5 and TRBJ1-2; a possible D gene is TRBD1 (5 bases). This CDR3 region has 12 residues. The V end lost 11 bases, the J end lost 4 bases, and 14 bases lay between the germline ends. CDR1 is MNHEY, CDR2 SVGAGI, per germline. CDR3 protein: CAAGRGIYGYTF. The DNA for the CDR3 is TGTGCCGCCGGTAGGGGAATCTATGGCTACACCTTC.

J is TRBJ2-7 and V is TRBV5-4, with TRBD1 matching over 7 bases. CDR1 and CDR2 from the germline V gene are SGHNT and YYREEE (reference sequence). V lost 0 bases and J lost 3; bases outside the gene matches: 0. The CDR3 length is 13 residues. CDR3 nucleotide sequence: TGTGCCAGCAGCTTGGACAGGGGCTACGAGCAGTACTTC. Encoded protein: CASSLDRGYEQYF.

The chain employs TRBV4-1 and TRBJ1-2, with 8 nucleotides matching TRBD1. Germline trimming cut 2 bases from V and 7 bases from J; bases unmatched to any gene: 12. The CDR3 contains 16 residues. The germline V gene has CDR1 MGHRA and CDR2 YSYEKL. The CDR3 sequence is CASSQREVGQAFGYTF. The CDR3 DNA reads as TGCGCCAGCAGCCAAAGGGAAGTGGGACAGGCTTTTGGCTACACCTTC.

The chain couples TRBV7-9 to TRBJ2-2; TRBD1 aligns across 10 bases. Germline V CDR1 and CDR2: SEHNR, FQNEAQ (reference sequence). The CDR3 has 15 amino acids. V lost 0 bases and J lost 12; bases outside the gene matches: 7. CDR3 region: CASSLALGQGPKLFF. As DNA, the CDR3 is TGTGCCAGCAGCTTAGCGCTGGGACAGGGGCCCAAGCTGTTTTTT.

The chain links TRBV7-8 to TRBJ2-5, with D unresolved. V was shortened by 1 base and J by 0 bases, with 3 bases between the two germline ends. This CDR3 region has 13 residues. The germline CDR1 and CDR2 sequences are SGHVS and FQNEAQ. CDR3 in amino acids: CASSLGNQETQYF. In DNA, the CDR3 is TGTGCCAGCAGCTTAGGTAACCAAGAGACCCAGTACTTC.

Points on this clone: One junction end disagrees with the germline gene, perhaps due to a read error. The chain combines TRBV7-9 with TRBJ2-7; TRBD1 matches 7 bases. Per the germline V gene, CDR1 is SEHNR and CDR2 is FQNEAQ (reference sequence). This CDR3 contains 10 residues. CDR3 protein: CASSPRTGDF. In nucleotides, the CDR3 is TGTGCCAGCAGCCCACGGACAGGAGACTTC.

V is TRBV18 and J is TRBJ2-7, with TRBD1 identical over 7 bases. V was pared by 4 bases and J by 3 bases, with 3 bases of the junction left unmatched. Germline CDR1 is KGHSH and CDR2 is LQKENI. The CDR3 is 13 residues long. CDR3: CASSLGTVYEQYF. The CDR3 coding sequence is TGTGCCAGCTCACTTGGGACAGTCTACGAGCAGTACTTC.

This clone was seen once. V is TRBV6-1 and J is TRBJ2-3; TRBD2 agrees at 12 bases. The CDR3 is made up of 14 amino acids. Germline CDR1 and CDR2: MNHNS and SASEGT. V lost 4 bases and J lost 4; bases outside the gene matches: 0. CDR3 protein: CASSGTSGADTQYF. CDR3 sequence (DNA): TGTGCCAGCAGTGGGACTAGCGGGGCAGATACGCAGTATTTT.

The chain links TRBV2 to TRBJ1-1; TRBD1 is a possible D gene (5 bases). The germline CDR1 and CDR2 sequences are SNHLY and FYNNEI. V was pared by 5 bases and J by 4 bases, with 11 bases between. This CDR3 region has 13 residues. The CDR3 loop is CASSTGRGTEAFF. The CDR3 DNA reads TGTGCCAGCAGTACAGGACGAGGCACTGAAGCTTTCTTT. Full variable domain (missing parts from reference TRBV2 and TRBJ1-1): EPEVTQTPSHQVTQMGQEVILRCVPISNHLYFYWYRQILGQKVEFLVSFYNNEISEKSEIFDDQFSVERPDGSNFTLKIRSTKLEDSAMYFCASSTGRGTEAFFGQGTRLTVV.

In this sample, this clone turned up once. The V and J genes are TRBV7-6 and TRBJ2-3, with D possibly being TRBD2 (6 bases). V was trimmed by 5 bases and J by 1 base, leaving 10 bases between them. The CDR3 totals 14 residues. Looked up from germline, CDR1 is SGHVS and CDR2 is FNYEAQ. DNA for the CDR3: TGTGCCAGCAGCACTTGGGAGGGCACAGATACGCAGTATTTT. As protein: CASSTWEGTDTQYF.

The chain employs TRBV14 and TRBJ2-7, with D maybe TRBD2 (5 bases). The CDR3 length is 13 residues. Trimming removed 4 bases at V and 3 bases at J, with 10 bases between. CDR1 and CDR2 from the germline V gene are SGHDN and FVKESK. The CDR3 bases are TGTGCCAGCAGCCTTAGCCGGGACTACGAGCAGTACTTC. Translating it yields CASSLSRDYEQYF.

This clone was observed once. Here the CDR3 DNA reads TGTGCCAGCAGTTTTAAGAGTTCGGTCGGTCTAGCCCTGGATACGCAGTATTTT. This encodes CASSFKSSVGLALDTQYF. This chain connects TRBV28 to TRBJ2-3; TRBD2 might be the D (5 bases). Trimming removed 3 bases from V and 6 bases from J, with 25 bases in between. The CDR3 totals 18 residues. From germline, CDR1 is MDHEN and CDR2 SYDVKM.

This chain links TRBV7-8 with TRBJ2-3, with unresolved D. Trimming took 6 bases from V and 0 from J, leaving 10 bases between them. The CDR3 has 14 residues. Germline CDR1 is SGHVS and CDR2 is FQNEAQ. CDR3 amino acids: CASSPEPSTDTQYF. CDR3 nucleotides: TGTGCCAGCAGTCCGGAGCCAAGCACAGATACGCAGTATTTT.

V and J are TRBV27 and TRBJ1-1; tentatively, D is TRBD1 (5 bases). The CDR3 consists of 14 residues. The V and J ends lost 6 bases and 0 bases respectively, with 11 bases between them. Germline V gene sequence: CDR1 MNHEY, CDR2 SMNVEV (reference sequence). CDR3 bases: TGTGCCAGCAGACTATCAGGGTTGAACACTGAAGCTTTCTTT. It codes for CASRLSGLNTEAFF.

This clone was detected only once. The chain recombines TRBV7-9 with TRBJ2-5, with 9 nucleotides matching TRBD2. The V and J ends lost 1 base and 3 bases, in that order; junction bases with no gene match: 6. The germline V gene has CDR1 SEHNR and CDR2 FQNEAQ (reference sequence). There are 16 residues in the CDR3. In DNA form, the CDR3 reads TGTGCCAGCAGCTTAGGGACTAGCGCCCAAAAAGAGACCCAGTACTTC. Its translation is CASSLGTSAQKETQYF.

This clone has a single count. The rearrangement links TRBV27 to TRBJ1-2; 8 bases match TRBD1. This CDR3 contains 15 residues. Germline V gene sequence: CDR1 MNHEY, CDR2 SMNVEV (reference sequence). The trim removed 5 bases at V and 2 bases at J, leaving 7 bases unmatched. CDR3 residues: CASSKTGEINYGYTF. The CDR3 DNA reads TGTGCCAGCAGTAAGACAGGGGAAATAAACTATGGCTACACCTTC.

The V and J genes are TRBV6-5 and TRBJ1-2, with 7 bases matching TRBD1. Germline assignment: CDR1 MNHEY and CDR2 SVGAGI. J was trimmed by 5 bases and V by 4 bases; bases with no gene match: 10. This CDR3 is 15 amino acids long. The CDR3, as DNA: TGTGCCAGCAGTTTGACAGGGTTGACGGAATATGGCTACACCTTC. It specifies CASSLTGLTEYGYTF.

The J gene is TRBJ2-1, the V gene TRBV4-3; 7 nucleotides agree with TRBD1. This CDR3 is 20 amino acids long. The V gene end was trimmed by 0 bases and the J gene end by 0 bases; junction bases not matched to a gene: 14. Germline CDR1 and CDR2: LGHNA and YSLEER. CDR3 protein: CASSQDRDETGKTSYNEQFF. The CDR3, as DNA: TGCGCCAGCAGCCAAGATCGGGATGAGACAGGGAAGACCTCCTACAATGAGCAGTTCTTC.

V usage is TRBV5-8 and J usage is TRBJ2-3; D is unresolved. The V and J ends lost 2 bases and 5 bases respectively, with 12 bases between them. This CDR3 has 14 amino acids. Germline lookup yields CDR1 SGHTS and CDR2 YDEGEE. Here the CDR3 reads CASSFRQTQDTQYF. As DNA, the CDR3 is TGTGCCAGCAGCTTTCGTCAGACTCAAGATACGCAGTATTTT. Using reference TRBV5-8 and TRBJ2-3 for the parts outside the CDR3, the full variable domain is EAGVTQSPTHLIKTRGQQATLRCSPISGHTSVYWYQQALGLGLQFLLWYDEGEERNRGNFPPRFSGRQFPNYSSELNVNALELEDSALYLCASSFRQTQDTQYFGPGTRLTVL.

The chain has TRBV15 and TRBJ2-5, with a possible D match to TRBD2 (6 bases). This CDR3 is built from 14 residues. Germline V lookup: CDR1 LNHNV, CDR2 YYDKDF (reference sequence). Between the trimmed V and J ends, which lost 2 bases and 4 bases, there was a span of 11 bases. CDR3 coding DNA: TGTGCCACCAGCAGATCGCGGGGTAGAGAGACCCAGTACTTC. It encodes CATSRSRGRETQYF.

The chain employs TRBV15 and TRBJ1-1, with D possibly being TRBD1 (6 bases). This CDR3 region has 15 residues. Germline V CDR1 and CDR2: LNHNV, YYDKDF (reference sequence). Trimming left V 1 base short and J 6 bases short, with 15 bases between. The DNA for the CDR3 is TGTGCCACCAGCAGAGCAAGGACCTCAGGGGCTGAAGCTTTCTTT. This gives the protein CATSRARTSGAEAFF.

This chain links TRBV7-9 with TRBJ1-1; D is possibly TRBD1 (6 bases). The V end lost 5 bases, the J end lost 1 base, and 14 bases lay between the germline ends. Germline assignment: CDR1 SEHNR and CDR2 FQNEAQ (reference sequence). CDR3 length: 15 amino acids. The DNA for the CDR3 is TGTGCCAGCAGCCATACCGGACAGCCGAACACTGAAGCTTTCTTT. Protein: CASSHTGQPNTEAFF.

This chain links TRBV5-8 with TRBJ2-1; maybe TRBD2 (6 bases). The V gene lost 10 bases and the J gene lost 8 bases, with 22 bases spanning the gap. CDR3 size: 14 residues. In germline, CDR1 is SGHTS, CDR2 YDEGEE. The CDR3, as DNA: TGTGCCTTACCGGCAGGGCGGGGACTTCATGAGCAGTTCTTC. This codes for CALPAGRGLHEQFF.